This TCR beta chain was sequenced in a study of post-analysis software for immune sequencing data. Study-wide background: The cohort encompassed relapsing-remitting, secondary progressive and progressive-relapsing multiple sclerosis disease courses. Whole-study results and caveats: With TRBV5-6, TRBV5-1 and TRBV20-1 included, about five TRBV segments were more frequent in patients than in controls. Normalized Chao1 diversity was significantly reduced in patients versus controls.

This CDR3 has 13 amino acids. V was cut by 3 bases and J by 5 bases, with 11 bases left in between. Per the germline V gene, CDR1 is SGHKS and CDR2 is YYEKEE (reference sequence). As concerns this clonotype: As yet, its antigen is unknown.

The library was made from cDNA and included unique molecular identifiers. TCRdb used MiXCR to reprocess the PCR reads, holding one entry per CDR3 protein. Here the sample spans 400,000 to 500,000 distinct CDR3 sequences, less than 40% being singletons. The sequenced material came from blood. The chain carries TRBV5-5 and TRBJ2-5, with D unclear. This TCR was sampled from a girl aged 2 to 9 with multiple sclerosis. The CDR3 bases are TGTGCCAGCAGCTACCCACCGGTGGAGACCCAGTACTTC. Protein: CASSYPPVETQYF.